This entry describes one TCR beta chain. The data are from a study of blood T cell repertoires in COVID-19. On the study more broadly: Italy, Spain and the United States were the sources of the convalescent and acute COVID-19 samples.

Data came from immunoSEQ multiplex PCR; TCRdb stores just in-frame clones and leaves some out. The data show a few hundred thousand clones, around 80% seen once. CDR3 length equals 12 residues. Germline CDR1 is MNHEY and CDR2 is SMNVEV (reference sequence). V was pared by 3 bases and J by 7 bases, with 6 bases between. Sequencing used peripheral blood. This chain connects TRBV27 to TRBJ2-2; D is uncertain. This receptor was obtained from a woman between 18 and 29 years old with acute or convalescent COVID-19. CDR3 residues: CASSLVSGELFF. CDR3 coding DNA: TGTGCCAGCAGTTTGGTCAGCGGGGAGCTGTTTTTT.